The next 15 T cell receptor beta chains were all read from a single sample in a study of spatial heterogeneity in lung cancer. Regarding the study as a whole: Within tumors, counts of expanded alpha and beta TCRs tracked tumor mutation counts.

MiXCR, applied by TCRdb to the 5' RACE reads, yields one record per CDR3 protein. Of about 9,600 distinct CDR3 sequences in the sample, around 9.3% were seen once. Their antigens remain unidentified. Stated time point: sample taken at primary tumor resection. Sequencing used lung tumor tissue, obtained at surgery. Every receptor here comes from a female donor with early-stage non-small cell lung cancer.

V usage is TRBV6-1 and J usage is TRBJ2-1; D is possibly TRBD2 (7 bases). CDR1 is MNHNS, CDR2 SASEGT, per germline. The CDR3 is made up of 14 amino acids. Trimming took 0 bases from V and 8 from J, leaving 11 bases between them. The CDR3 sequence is CASSEAGGRYEQFF. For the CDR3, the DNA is TGTGCCAGCAGTGAAGCGGGGGGGCGGTATGAGCAGTTCTTC.

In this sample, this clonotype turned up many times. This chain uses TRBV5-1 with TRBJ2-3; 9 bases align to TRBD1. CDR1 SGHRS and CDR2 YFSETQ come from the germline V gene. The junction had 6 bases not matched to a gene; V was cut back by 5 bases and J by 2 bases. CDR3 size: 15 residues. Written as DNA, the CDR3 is TGCGCCAGCAGAACGACAGGGGGTCCCACAGATACGCAGTATTTT. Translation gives CASRTTGGPTDTQYF.

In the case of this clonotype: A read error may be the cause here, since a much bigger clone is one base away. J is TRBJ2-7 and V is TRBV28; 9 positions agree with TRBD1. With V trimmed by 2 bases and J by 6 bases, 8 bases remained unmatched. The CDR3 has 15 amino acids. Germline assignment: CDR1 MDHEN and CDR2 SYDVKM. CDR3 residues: CASSLPGTGQSEQYF. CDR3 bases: TGTGCCAGCAGTTTACCCGGGACAGGGCAGAGCGAGCAGTACTTC.

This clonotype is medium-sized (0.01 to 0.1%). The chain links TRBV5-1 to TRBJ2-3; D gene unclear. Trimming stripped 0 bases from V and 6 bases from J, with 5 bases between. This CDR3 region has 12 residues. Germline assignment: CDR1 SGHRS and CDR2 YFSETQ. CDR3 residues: CASSLGADTQYF. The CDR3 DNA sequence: TGCGCCAGCAGCTTGGGCGCGGATACGCAGTATTTT.

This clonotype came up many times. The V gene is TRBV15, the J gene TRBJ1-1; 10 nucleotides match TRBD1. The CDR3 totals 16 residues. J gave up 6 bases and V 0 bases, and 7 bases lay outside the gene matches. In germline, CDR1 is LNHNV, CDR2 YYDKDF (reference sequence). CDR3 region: CATSRDVGQGFPEAFF. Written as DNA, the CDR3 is TGTGCCACCAGCAGAGATGTGGGACAGGGGTTTCCTGAAGCTTTCTTT.

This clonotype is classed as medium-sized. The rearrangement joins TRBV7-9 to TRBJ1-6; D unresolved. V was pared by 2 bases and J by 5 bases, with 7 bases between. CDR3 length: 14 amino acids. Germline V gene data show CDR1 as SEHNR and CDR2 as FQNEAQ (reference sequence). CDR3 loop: CASSLLADNSPLHF. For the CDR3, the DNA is TGTGCCAGCAGCTTACTGGCGGATAATTCACCCCTCCACTTT.

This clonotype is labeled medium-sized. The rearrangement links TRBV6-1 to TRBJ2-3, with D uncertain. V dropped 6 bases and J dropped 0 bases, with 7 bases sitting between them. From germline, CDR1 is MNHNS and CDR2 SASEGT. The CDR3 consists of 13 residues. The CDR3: CASREWSTDTQYF. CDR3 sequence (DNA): TGTGCCAGCAGGGAGTGGAGCACAGATACGCAGTATTTT.

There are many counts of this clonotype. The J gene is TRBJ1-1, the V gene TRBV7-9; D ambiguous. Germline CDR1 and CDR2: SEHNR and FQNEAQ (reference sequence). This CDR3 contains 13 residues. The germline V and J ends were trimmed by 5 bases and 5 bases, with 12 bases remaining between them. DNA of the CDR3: TGTGCCAGCAGCCCTCCGGGGTTAACTGAAGCTTTCTTT. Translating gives CASSPPGLTEAFF.

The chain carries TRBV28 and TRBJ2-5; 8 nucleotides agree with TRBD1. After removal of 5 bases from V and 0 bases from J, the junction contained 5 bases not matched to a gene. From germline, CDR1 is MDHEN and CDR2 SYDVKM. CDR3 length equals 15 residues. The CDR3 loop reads CASSQNRGYQETQYF. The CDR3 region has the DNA TGTGCCAGCAGTCAGAACAGGGGGTACCAAGAGACCCAGTACTTC.

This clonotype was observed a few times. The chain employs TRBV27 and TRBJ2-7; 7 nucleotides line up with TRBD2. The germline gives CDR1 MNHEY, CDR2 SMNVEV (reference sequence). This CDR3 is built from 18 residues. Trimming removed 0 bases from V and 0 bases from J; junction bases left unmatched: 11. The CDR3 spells CASSLSGSWGGLSYEQYF. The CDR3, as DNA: TGTGCCAGCAGTTTATCGGGATCTTGGGGGGGACTCTCCTACGAGCAGTACTTC.

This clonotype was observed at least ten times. CDR3 bases: TGCAGTGCTAGAGTCGGGACAGCCGGCTACGAGCAGTACTTC. It codes for CSARVGTAGYEQYF. The gene calls are TRBV20-1 and TRBJ2-7; TRBD1 aligns across 7 bases. V was clipped by 1 base and J by 3 bases; unmatched bases: 6. The V gene's germline CDR1 is DFQATT and CDR2 SNEGSKA (reference sequence). There are 14 residues in the CDR3.

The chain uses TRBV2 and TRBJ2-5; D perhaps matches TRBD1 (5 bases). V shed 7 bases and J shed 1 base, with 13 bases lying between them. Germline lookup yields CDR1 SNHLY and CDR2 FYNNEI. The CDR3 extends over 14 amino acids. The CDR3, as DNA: TGTGCCAGCAAGGGCAACAGGCTCCAAGAGACCCAGTACTTC. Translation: CASKGNRLQETQYF.

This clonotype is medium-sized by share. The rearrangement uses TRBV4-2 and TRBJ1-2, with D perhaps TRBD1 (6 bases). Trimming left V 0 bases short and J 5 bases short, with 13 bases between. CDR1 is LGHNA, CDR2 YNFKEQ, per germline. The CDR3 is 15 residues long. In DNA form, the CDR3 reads TGTGCCAGCAGCCAAGACCAGCGGGGGGCTTATGGCTACACCTTC. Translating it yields CASSQDQRGAYGYTF.

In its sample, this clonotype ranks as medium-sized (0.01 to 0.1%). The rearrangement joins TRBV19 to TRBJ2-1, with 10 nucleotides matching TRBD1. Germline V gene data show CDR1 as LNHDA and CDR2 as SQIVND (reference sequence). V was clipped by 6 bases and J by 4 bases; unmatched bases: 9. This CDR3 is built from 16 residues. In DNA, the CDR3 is TGTGCCAGTAGACCCACCCCGGGACAGGGGTACAATGAGCAGTTCTTC. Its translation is CASRPTPGQGYNEQFF. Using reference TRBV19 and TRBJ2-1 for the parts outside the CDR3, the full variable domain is DGGITQSPKYLFRKEGQNVTLSCEQNLNHDAMYWYRQDPGQGLRLIYYSQIVNDFQKGDIAEGYSVSREKKESFPLTVTSAQKNPTAFYLCASRPTPGQGYNEQFFGPGTRLTVL.

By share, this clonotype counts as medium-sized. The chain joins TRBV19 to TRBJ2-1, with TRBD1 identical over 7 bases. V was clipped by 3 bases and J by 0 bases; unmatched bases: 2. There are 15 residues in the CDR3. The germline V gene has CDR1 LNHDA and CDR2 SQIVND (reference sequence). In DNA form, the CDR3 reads TGTGCCAGTAGTATGGGGACAGCCTCCTACAATGAGCAGTTCTTC. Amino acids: CASSMGTASYNEQFF.